The next 23 T cell receptor beta chains were all read from a single sample in a study of T cell responses to AZD1222 COVID-19 vaccine (dated by TCRdb to the early 2020s). Receptor amplification or capture employed the immunoSEQ multiplex PCR assay. TCRdb's version of the immuneACCESS table is confined to in-frame rearrangements and falls short of the full clone set. An unresolved V gene accounts for under half of the shortfall where checked; the remainder is of unknown origin. The sample table lists about 150,000 clones, approximately 91% of them with a count of one. The ten largest clones take up 1.5% to 2% of the sample. The time point label on this specimen signifies: baseline before first vaccination. Sequencing used peripheral blood, obtained on day 0 of AZD1222 vaccination. The receptors derive from an adult in good health.

The chain joins TRBV7-6 to TRBJ2-4; 9 positions match TRBD2. V dropped 5 bases and J dropped 8; count of bases not matched to a gene: 7. CDR3 length: 14 residues. The germline CDR1 and CDR2 sequences are SGHVS and FNYEAQ. The CDR3 DNA follows: TGTGCCAGCAGCCTGCGGGGGGGCCGGGACATTCAGTACTTC. Amino acid sequence: CASSLRGGRDIQYF.

This chain links TRBV24-1 with TRBJ2-5, with D possibly being TRBD1 or TRBD2 (7 bases each). The CDR3 sequence is 17 residues long. Trimming pared 7 bases from V and 4 bases from J, leaving 24 bases between. CDR1 and CDR2 (germline): KGHDR, SFDVKD. The CDR3 protein is CATSEGPNAGGGETQYF. As DNA, the CDR3 is TGTGCCACCAGCGAGGGCCCGAACGCAGGGGGGGGAGAGACCCAGTACTTC.

This clone showed up just a few times. The chain joins TRBV4-1 to TRBJ2-5; D tentatively fits TRBD1 or TRBD2 (5 bases each). The V gene's germline CDR1 is MGHRA and CDR2 YSYEKL. Trimming removed 4 bases from V and 2 bases from J, with 11 bases in between. This CDR3 contains 14 residues. The CDR3 DNA follows: TGCGCCAGCAGCCGTGCTGAGGGGCAAGAGACCCAGTACTTC. Protein: CASSRAEGQETQYF.

V is TRBV3-1 (or the pseudogene TRBV3-2) and J is TRBJ1-1; the D is unclear. The V gene lost 4 bases and the J gene lost 3 bases, with 18 bases spanning the gap. Germline-derived CDR1 and CDR2 are LGHDT and YNNKEL (reference sequence). This CDR3 contains 16 residues. The CDR3 sequence: CASSPIPPEPDTEAFF. The CDR3 bases are TGTGCCAGCAGCCCCATTCCTCCTGAGCCCGACACTGAAGCTTTCTTT.

The V and J genes are TRBV9 and TRBJ1-2; D remains ambiguous. Trimming took off 2 bases at V and 5 bases at J, with 10 bases between the two ends. Germline loops: CDR1 SGDLS, CDR2 YYNGEE. The CDR3 length is 13 residues. The CDR3 reads CASSVSSDYGYTF. The CDR3 nucleotides are TGTGCCAGCAGCGTGAGCAGTGATTATGGCTACACCTTC.

The chain carries TRBV27 and TRBJ1-4, with 7 positions matching TRBD1. The CDR3 extends over 15 amino acids. The trim removed 5 bases at V and 0 bases at J, leaving 3 bases unmatched. Germline loops: CDR1 MNHEY, CDR2 SMNVEV (reference sequence). The CDR3 bases are TGTGCCAGCAGTCCGCAGGGGGCAACTAATGAAAAACTGTTTTTT. Protein: CASSPQGATNEKLFF. The full variable domain, its missing parts supplied by reference TRBV27 and TRBJ1-4, is EAQVTQNPRYLITVTGKKLTVTCSQNMNHEYMSWYRQDPGLGLRQIYYSMNVEVTDKGDVPEGYKVSRKEKRNFPLILESPSPNQTSLYFCASSPQGATNEKLFFGSGTQLSVL.

This clone has a handful of counts. The chain recombines TRBV13 with TRBJ1-6, with D perhaps TRBD1 (5 bases). Germline V gives CDR1 PRHDT, CDR2 FYEKMQ (reference sequence). The V gene lost 5 bases and the J gene lost 9 bases, with 11 bases spanning the gap. The CDR3 is made up of 13 amino acids. The CDR3 loop reads CASSPPGVSPLHF. As DNA, the CDR3 is TGTGCCAGCAGCCCCCCGGGGGTTTCACCCCTCCACTTT.

J is TRBJ1-2 and V is TRBV20-1; 7 positions match TRBD1. Germline lookup yields CDR1 DFQATT and CDR2 SNEGSKA (reference sequence). The CDR3 runs 14 residues. V was pared by 3 bases and J by 1 base, with 5 bases of the junction left unmatched. In nucleotides, the CDR3 is TGCAGTGCTAGTTGGACAGGTGATAACTATGGCTACACCTTC. This gives the protein CSASWTGDNYGYTF.

The CDR3 here is CASSVESGQGAGGYTF. The CDR3 DNA reads as TGCGCCAGCAGCGTCGAATCCGGGCAGGGGGCAGGAGGCTACACCTTC. V usage is TRBV4-3 and J usage is TRBJ1-2; the match to TRBD1 covers 8 bases. Trimming removed 5 bases from V and 8 bases from J; junction bases left unmatched: 16. The length of the CDR3 is 16 residues. The germline V gene encodes CDR1 LGHNA and CDR2 YSLEER.

V and J are TRBV25-1 and TRBJ1-2; D remains unclear. Germline loops: CDR1 MGHDK, CDR2 SYGVNS. The CDR3 runs to 13 residues. The V and J ends lost 2 bases and 8 bases respectively, with 12 bases between them. CDR3 in amino acids: CASSEKAAGGYTF. The CDR3 nucleotides read TGTGCCAGCAGTGAAAAGGCCGCGGGAGGCTACACCTTC.

The V call is TRBV3-1 (or the pseudogene TRBV3-2), the J call TRBJ2-7, with D uncertain. The length of the CDR3 is 11 residues. Trimming removed 5 bases at V and 7 bases at J, with 9 bases between. Germline-derived CDR1 and CDR2 are LGHDT and YNNKEL (reference sequence). The CDR3 DNA reads as TGTGCCAGCAGCTCAGTGGGGGAGCAGTACTTC. It codes for CASSSVGEQYF.

This sequence joins TRBV19 and TRBJ2-1, with TRBD1 matching 7 bases. The germline V gene encodes CDR1 LNHDA and CDR2 SQIVND (reference sequence). J lost 2 bases, V lost 4 bases, and 8 bases had no gene match. CDR3 size: 16 residues. The CDR3 sequence is CASSTPGQPTYNEQFF. In nucleotides, the CDR3 is TGTGCCAGTAGTACTCCGGGACAGCCTACCTACAATGAGCAGTTCTTC.

This chain uses TRBV6-2 or TRBV6-3 with TRBJ2-7; TRBD2 matches at 10 bases. The CDR3 has 20 amino acids. With 1 base clipped from V and 3 bases from J, the junction kept 18 bases outside the gene matches. Germline V gene data show CDR1 as MNHEY and CDR2 as SVGEGT. CDR3 DNA sequence: TGTGCCAGCAGTTACTACCGGGACAGGAGAACAGCGGGAGGGTTCTACGAGCAGTACTTC. This encodes CASSYYRDRRTAGGFYEQYF.

The rearrangement joins TRBV19 to TRBJ2-2, with 8 bases identical to TRBD2. Per germline, CDR1 LNHDA and CDR2 SQIVND (reference sequence). The CDR3 totals 15 residues. V shed 6 bases, J shed 3 bases, and the junction held 6 bases outside the gene matches. This CDR3 reads CASRGLASDTGELFF. CDR3 nucleotide sequence: TGTGCCAGTAGAGGACTAGCTAGTGACACCGGGGAGCTGTTTTTT.

The chain is built from TRBV27 and TRBJ1-5; 7 nucleotides line up with TRBD1. This CDR3 has 12 residues. From germline, CDR1 is MNHEY and CDR2 SMNVEV (reference sequence). The V gene end was trimmed by 5 bases and the J gene end by 15 bases; junction bases not matched to a gene: 10. The CDR3 is CASSTDRSTWHF. CDR3 bases: TGTGCCAGCAGTACGGACAGGTCAACCTGGCATTTT.

The gene calls are TRBV12-5 and TRBJ2-7, with D perhaps TRBD1 or TRBD2 (5 bases each). The CDR3 spans 15 residues. Germline CDR1 is LGHNT and CDR2 is FRNRAP. V was cut by 3 bases and J by 2 bases, with 14 bases left in between. The CDR3 region is CASGFRAGSPYEQYF. CDR3 in DNA: TGTGCTAGTGGTTTTCGGGCAGGGAGTCCCTACGAGCAGTACTTC. Full variable domain (missing parts from reference TRBV12-5 and TRBJ2-7): DARVTQTPRHKVTEMGQEVTMRCQPILGHNTVFWYRQTMMQGLELLAYFRNRAPLDDSGMPKDRFSAEMPDATLATLKIQPSEPRDSAVYFCASGFRAGSPYEQYFGPGTRLTVT.

The chain carries TRBV30 and TRBJ2-7, with D possibly being TRBD1 (6 bases). CDR1 is GTSNPN and CDR2 is SVGIG in the germline V gene (reference sequence). This CDR3 contains 11 residues. The V and J ends lost 0 bases and 6 bases respectively, with 6 bases between them. The CDR3 DNA sequence: TGTGCCTGGAGTGTACAGGGCGAGCAGTACTTC. As protein: CAWSVQGEQYF.

The chain joins TRBV11-3 to TRBJ2-1; D is unclear. The germline gives CDR1 SGHNT, CDR2 YENEEA. Deletions cut 4 bases from V and 8 bases from J, with 18 bases between. The CDR3 is made up of 15 amino acids. CDR3 DNA sequence: TGTGCCAGCAGCTCCGGCTCCGGGCCACGCGATGAGCAGTTCTTC. Its translation: CASSSGSGPRDEQFF.

This sequence joins TRBV12-2 and TRBJ2-1. TRBV12-2 is annotated as a pseudogene. This CDR3 is 17 amino acids long. The CDR3 DNA is TGTGCAAGTCGCTTAGCGCAGGGGCGGGAATGGGGCAATGAGCAGTTCTTC. Encoded protein: CASRLAQGREWGNEQFF.

The CDR3 coding sequence is TGTGCCATCACCAAACAGGGGAAGAACACTGAAGCTTTCTTT. Translation gives CAITKQGKNTEAFF. This sequence joins TRBV10-3 and TRBJ1-1, with 7 positions matching TRBD1. The ends lost 7 bases at V and 1 base at J; junction bases unmatched: 6. The CDR3 has 14 residues. CDR1 is ENHRY, CDR2 SYGVKD, per germline.

The rearrangement links TRBV9 to TRBJ2-3; 8 bases map to TRBD2. CDR1 and CDR2 from the germline V gene are SGDLS and YYNGEE. The CDR3 covers 15 residues. V shed 6 bases, J shed 0 bases, and the junction held 6 bases outside the gene matches. The CDR3 sequence is CASKSGSGSTDTQYF. The CDR3 DNA reads as TGTGCCAGCAAAAGCGGGAGTGGGAGCACAGATACGCAGTATTTT.

The chain links TRBV2 to TRBJ2-7; D is possibly TRBD1 (6 bases). Trimming shortened V by 5 bases and J by 5 bases, and 16 bases separated the two germline ends. CDR3 length equals 14 residues. Looked up from germline, CDR1 is SNHLY and CDR2 is FYNNEI. The CDR3 is CASSFTQGPNEQYF. In DNA, the CDR3 is TGTGCCAGCAGTTTTACACAGGGCCCAAACGAGCAGTACTTC.

The chain employs TRBV29-1 and TRBJ1-6, with D hard to call. Germline V lookup: CDR1 SQVTM, CDR2 ANQGSEA. There are 13 residues in the CDR3. V lost 3 bases, J lost 8 bases, and 11 bases lay in between. The CDR3 sequence is CSVEEGADSPLHF. In DNA, the CDR3 is TGCAGCGTTGAGGAGGGCGCGGATTCACCCCTCCACTTT.